This entry describes one TCR beta chain. The data stem from a study of OX40 agonist ivuxolimab in advanced cancers. About the study: Ivuxolimab, an antibody acting as an agonist of OX40 (CD134), was used to treat patients. Averaging roughly 60 years in age, with a range of about 20 to 90, the cohort was around 87% male.

Assay: immunoSEQ multiplex PCR; the TCRdb copy retains only in-frame clones and omits some. The sample shows around 66,000 clones, 80% to 95% of them seen only once. The CDR3 has 15 amino acids. V shed 4 bases and J shed 5 bases, with 15 bases lying between them. The germline V gene encodes CDR1 SGHTA and CDR2 FQGNSA. This chain joins TRBV7-2 and TRBJ2-1; tentative D call: TRBD2 (6 bases). The sequenced sample was CD4+ or CD8+ T cells sorted from blood, obtained in a trial of the OX40 agonist ivuxolimab. The receptor's source is an adult with an advanced solid tumor such as melanoma, head and neck, liver or kidney cancer. The CDR3 DNA reads TGTGCCAGCAGCTCTTGGAGGGTAGCGAACAATGAGCAGTTCTTC. Translation: CASSSWRVANNEQFF.